Presented here are 20 T cell receptor beta chains from one specimen sequenced in a study of Ad26.COV2.S vaccination and SARS-CoV-2 variants. The treatment is: roughly 19 received Ad26.COV2.S at low or high dose, single or two shots; 5 received placebo; per-sample allocation not given. Samples were taken on day 63 after the first vaccine or placebo injection. The table came from immunoSEQ multiplex PCR; TCRdb's copy has only in-frame clones and leaves some out. The sample carries fewer than 400,000 clones, around 85% recorded once. This material consisted of peripheral blood, taken in a trial of Ad26.COV2.S vaccine versus placebo. Every receptor here comes from a person between 18 and 59 years old who received the Ad26.COV2.S COVID-19 vaccine or a placebo.

This chain uses TRBV4-2 with TRBJ2-6; no clear D gene. Germline CDR1 is LGHNA and CDR2 is YNFKEQ. This CDR3 is built from 16 residues. The V and J ends lost 0 bases and 4 bases respectively, with 10 bases between them. CDR3 residues: CASSQDLVPGANVLTF. In DNA, the CDR3 is TGTGCCAGCAGCCAAGATCTAGTACCCGGGGCCAACGTCCTGACTTTC.

The chain is built from TRBV7-2 and TRBJ2-3; perhaps D is TRBD1 or TRBD2 (6 bases each). The V end was cut by 1 base, the J end by 5 bases, with 10 bases between. Germline lookup yields CDR1 SGHTA and CDR2 FQGNSA. The CDR3 length is 14 residues. The CDR3 reads CASSLDRGRDTQYF. CDR3 sequence (DNA): TGTGCCAGCAGCTTAGACCGGGGGCGAGATACGCAGTATTTT.

This sequence joins TRBV28 and TRBJ1-4, with unresolved D. The length of the CDR3 is 14 residues. Germline values: CDR1 MDHEN, CDR2 SYDVKM. V was shortened by 2 bases and J by 3 bases, with 7 bases between the two germline ends. The CDR3 DNA follows: TGTGCCAGCAGTTTAGGAGGGTCTAATGAAAAACTGTTTTTT. Encoded protein: CASSLGGSNEKLFF.

The chain couples TRBV6-5 to TRBJ2-3, with 11 bases matching TRBD2. The V and J ends lost 6 bases and 1 base, in that order; junction bases with no gene match: 3. The CDR3 spans 15 residues. Germline V gene sequence: CDR1 MNHEY, CDR2 SVGAGI. The CDR3 loop is CASRSSGGGTDTQYF. Here the CDR3 DNA reads TGTGCCAGCAGGAGTAGCGGGGGGGGCACAGATACGCAGTATTTT.

The chain combines TRBV4-1 with TRBJ1-3, with 8 bases that match TRBD1. With 1 base clipped from V and 4 bases from J, the junction kept 3 bases outside the gene matches. The CDR3 runs 15 residues. Germline assignment: CDR1 MGHRA and CDR2 YSYEKL. The CDR3 DNA follows: TGCGCCAGCAGCCAAGGACAGGGGAGCGGAAACACCATATATTTT. It encodes CASSQGQGSGNTIYF.

In DNA form, the CDR3 reads TGTGCCAGCAGTGAAAGGGGGAGGACCAGCCATGGCTACACCTTC. Translating it yields CASSERGRTSHGYTF. V gene TRBV6-1 combines with J gene TRBJ1-2, with D possibly matching TRBD1 (6 bases). The CDR3 contains 15 residues. Trimming removed 2 bases from V and 6 bases from J, with 16 bases in between. Germline V lookup: CDR1 MNHNS, CDR2 SASEGT.

The V gene is TRBV28, the J gene TRBJ1-6; D not certain. The CDR3 is 13 amino acids. CDR1 is MDHEN and CDR2 is SYDVKM in the germline V gene. V was cut by 5 bases and J by 7 bases, with 9 bases left in between. CDR3 sequence: CASSRTANSPLHF. The CDR3 DNA is TGTGCCAGCAGTCGGACGGCAAATTCACCCCTCCACTTT.

This chain connects TRBV14 to TRBJ1-1; perhaps TRBD1 as D (6 bases). This CDR3 contains 17 residues. The germline gives CDR1 SGHDN, CDR2 FVKESK. The V gene lost 4 bases and the J gene lost 4 bases, with 22 bases spanning the gap. DNA for the CDR3: TGTGCCAGCAGCCGCCCAAGTACAGGGAAGAGGGGCACTGAAGCTTTCTTT. This encodes CASSRPSTGKRGTEAFF.

V is TRBV6-5 and J is TRBJ1-6; 7 bases line up with TRBD1. Germline V gene data show CDR1 as MNHEY and CDR2 as SVGAGI. This CDR3 spans 15 amino acids. J gave up 3 bases and V 5 bases, and 4 bases lay outside the gene matches. CDR3 nucleotides: TGTGCCAGCAGTCAGGGGGGCGGCTATAATTCACCCCTCCACTTT. Translated, it gives CASSQGGGYNSPLHF.

The chain links TRBV3-1 (or the pseudogene TRBV3-2) to TRBJ2-1; 9 bases match TRBD2. CDR3 length equals 17 residues. V lost 0 bases to trimming and J lost 7 bases; unmatched junction nucleotides: 10. Germline values: CDR1 LGHDT, CDR2 YNNKEL (reference sequence). The CDR3 loop reads CASSQEFSGGLGNEQFF. The DNA of the CDR3 is TGTGCCAGCAGCCAAGAGTTTAGCGGGGGCCTTGGAAATGAGCAGTTCTTC.

The chain uses TRBV2 and TRBJ2-7; tentatively, D is TRBD1 (6 bases). With 4 bases removed from V and 5 bases from J, the gap between germline ends came to 18 bases. Germline lookup yields CDR1 SNHLY and CDR2 FYNNEI. The CDR3 runs 15 residues. The CDR3 region has the DNA TGTGCCAGCAGTGCAGGGGTGATGGCTGGGAACGAGCAGTACTTC. Translated: CASSAGVMAGNEQYF.

The sample holds a few counts of this clone. The J gene is TRBJ1-3, the V gene TRBV7-9; D perhaps matches TRBD1 (6 bases). Germline-derived CDR1 and CDR2 are SEHNR and FQNEAQ (reference sequence). Trimming took 1 base from V and 2 from J, leaving 9 bases between them. The CDR3 runs to 15 residues. The CDR3 here is CASSLVAGAGNTIYF. CDR3 coding DNA: TGTGCCAGCAGCTTAGTAGCAGGGGCTGGAAACACCATATATTTT.

This clone was seen once. The chain has TRBV19 and TRBJ1-5; D is perhaps TRBD1 (6 bases). From germline, CDR1 is LNHDA and CDR2 SQIVND (reference sequence). V was trimmed by 9 bases and J by 0 bases, leaving 12 bases between them. The CDR3 totals 14 residues. The CDR3 DNA sequence: TGTGCCAGCACAGACAGGTATAGCAATCAGCCCCAGCATTTT. Translated: CASTDRYSNQPQHF.

Only one count was recorded for this clone. V is TRBV6-5 and J is TRBJ1-6; the D is unclear. Per the germline V gene, CDR1 is MNHEY and CDR2 is SVGAGI. V gave up 4 bases and J gave up 2 bases, with 9 bases separating them. The CDR3 loop spans 15 amino acids. The DNA of the CDR3 is TGTGCCAGCAGTTCGTCGTATCCCTATAATTCACCCCTCCACTTT. It translates to CASSSSYPYNSPLHF.

The chain joins TRBV21-1 to TRBJ2-2; the table gives TRBD1 as D, unverified against the DNA. TRBV21-1 represents a pseudogene. This CDR3 spans 17 amino acids. As DNA, the CDR3 is TGTGCCAGCAGCAAAAAGAACAGGGGGCGTCAAACCGGGGAGCTGTTTTTT. Its protein product is CASSKKNRGRQTGELFF.

This sequence joins TRBV7-3 and TRBJ2-1; 10 bases line up with TRBD2. This CDR3 is 16 amino acids long. Germline trimming cut 6 bases from V and 8 bases from J; bases unmatched to any gene: 13. CDR1 SGHTA and CDR2 FQGTGA come from the germline V gene. The CDR3 loop is CASSNDHLAGVDEQFF. In DNA, the CDR3 is TGTGCCAGCAGTAACGACCACCTAGCGGGGGTCGATGAGCAGTTCTTC.

V is TRBV19 and J is TRBJ1-1; D might be TRBD1 (6 bases). The CDR3 has 15 residues. The V gene lost 7 bases and the J gene lost 5 bases, with 20 bases spanning the gap. The V gene's germline CDR1 is LNHDA and CDR2 SQIVND (reference sequence). The CDR3 reads CASTAGGGDTTEAFF. The CDR3 nucleotides are TGTGCCAGTACCGCGGGGGGTGGGGACACAACTGAAGCTTTCTTT. The entire variable domain, with the rest obtained from reference TRBV19 and TRBJ1-1, is as follows: DGGITQSPKYLFRKEGQNVTLSCEQNLNHDAMYWYRQDPGQGLRLIYYSQIVNDFQKGDIAEGYSVSREKKESFPLTVTSAQKNPTAFYLCASTAGGGDTTEAFFGQGTRLTVV.

The gene calls are TRBV5-1 and TRBJ2-3; 7 bases match TRBD2. Germline V gene lookup returns CDR1 SGHRS and CDR2 YFSETQ. V shed 1 base and J 2 bases; nucleotides not matched to a gene: 4. The CDR3 is 15 residues long. CDR3 region: CASSLNRGDTDTQYF. As DNA, the CDR3 is TGCGCCAGCAGCTTGAATCGGGGGGACACAGATACGCAGTATTTT.

The V call is TRBV7-2, the J call TRBJ1-2, with D hard to call. The V end was cut by 1 base, the J end by 6 bases, with 12 bases between. CDR1 is SGHTA and CDR2 is FQGNSA in the germline V gene. The CDR3 is made up of 14 amino acids. CDR3 in DNA: TGTGCCAGCAGCTTAGGTGGTAGTCCCGATGGCTACACCTTC. Residues: CASSLGGSPDGYTF.

This clone was found a few times. The V and J genes are TRBV30 and TRBJ1-1; D is perhaps TRBD1 (5 bases). The CDR3 contains 13 residues. Per germline, CDR1 GTSNPN and CDR2 SVGIG (reference sequence). The V end was cut by 1 base, the J end by 5 bases, with 11 bases between. CDR3 nucleotides: TGTGCCTGGAGTGGCGTTGGGGGGACTGAAGCTTTCTTT. It specifies CAWSGVGGTEAFF.